This T cell receptor beta chain was profiled in a study of T cell responses to AZD1222 COVID-19 vaccine. The CDR3 runs 19 residues. The germline V gene encodes CDR1 LGHDT and CDR2 YNNKEL (reference sequence). Trimming took off 0 bases at V and 0 bases at J, with 20 bases between the two ends. This clone was recorded only once. Some clones are missing from TCRdb's copy, which holds only in-frame ones; the method was immunoSEQ multiplex PCR. The sample has around 160,000 clones; more than 75% are singletons. This receptor was obtained from an adult in good health. The chain links TRBV3-1 (or the pseudogene TRBV3-2) to TRBJ1-2; no clear D. This specimen was peripheral blood, taken on day 0 of MenACWY control vaccination. CDR3 coding DNA: TGTGCCAGCAGCCAAGAAGTGACCGGTCCGGTTTTAGCTAACTATGGCTACACCTTC. Encoded protein: CASSQEVTGPVLANYGYTF.